This passage covers 19 T cell receptor beta chains from one sample sequenced in a study of beta chain features in type 1 diabetes. No cognate antigen is known for these TCRs. The isolated RNA, all of it, was reverse transcribed, so expressed TCRB transcripts were what got sequenced. Sequencing used immunoSEQ multiplex PCR; TCRdb keeps in-frame clones, though not all of them. The sample yields approximately 50,000 clones, 60% to 70% seen once. Study-level points and caveats: When Type 1 diabetes patients were examined, their TCRB CDR3s proved moderately but significantly shorter in all four CD4+ subsets.

The sample taken for sequencing was stem cell memory CD4+ T cells from blood. These receptor sequences come from a woman in her 30s with type 1 diabetes.

The chain links TRBV27 to TRBJ1-5, with unresolved D. This CDR3 comprises 16 residues. Germline lookup yields CDR1 MNHEY and CDR2 SMNVEV (reference sequence). Trimming left V 6 bases short and J 2 bases short, with 17 bases between. The CDR3 DNA reads as TGTGCCAGCAGCCCTTGGAAGGGAGTTGGCAATCAGCCCCAGCATTTT. Translating it yields CASSPWKGVGNQPQHF.

The rearrangement uses TRBV9 and TRBJ2-3; 12 bases match TRBD2. Germline V lookup: CDR1 SGDLS, CDR2 YYNGEE. J lost 4 bases, V lost 0 bases, and 3 bases had no gene match. The CDR3 loop spans 16 amino acids. The CDR3 DNA reads TGTGCCAGCAGCGTAGCGACTAGCGGGAGTGCAGATACGCAGTATTTT. Translated: CASSVATSGSADTQYF. The full variable domain, with the rest looked up from reference TRBV9 and TRBJ2-3, is DSGVTQTPKHLITATGQRVTLRCSPRSGDLSVYWYQQSLDQGLQFLIQYYNGEERAKGNILERFSAQQFPDLHSELNLSSLELGDSALYFCASSVATSGSADTQYFGPGTRLTVL.

The chain joins TRBV19 to TRBJ1-1, with D maybe TRBD1 (6 bases). CDR1 is LNHDA and CDR2 is SQIVND in the germline V gene (reference sequence). The CDR3 loop spans 12 amino acids. V gave up 7 bases and J gave up 3 bases, with 9 bases separating them. The CDR3 bases are TGTGCCAGTAAGGCAGGGGACACTGAAGCTTTCTTT. It yields the protein CASKAGDTEAFF.

This chain links TRBV2 with TRBJ1-2; D might be TRBD1 (6 bases). Germline V lookup: CDR1 SNHLY, CDR2 FYNNEI. The CDR3 length is 14 residues. V lost 7 bases and J 4 bases, leaving 16 bases between the germline ends. The CDR3 region is CASTYRAFSYGYTF. CDR3 nucleotide sequence: TGTGCCAGCACATACAGGGCTTTCTCCTATGGCTACACCTTC. Full variable domain (rest looked up from reference TRBV2 and TRBJ1-2): EPEVTQTPSHQVTQMGQEVILRCVPISNHLYFYWYRQILGQKVEFLVSFYNNEISEKSEIFDDQFSVERPDGSNFTLKIRSTKLEDSAMYFCASTYRAFSYGYTFGSGTRLTVV.

The CDR3 loop is CAWGSSGNTIYF. In nucleotides, the CDR3 is TGTGCCTGGGGGAGCTCTGGAAACACCATATATTTT. V gene TRBV30 combines with J gene TRBJ1-3; D gene unclear. The germline V gene has CDR1 GTSNPN and CDR2 SVGIG (reference sequence). The CDR3 runs to 12 residues. V gave up 5 bases and J gave up 0 bases, with 5 bases separating them. The variable domain in full, with the rest retrieved from reference TRBV30 and TRBJ1-3, is SQTIHQWPATLVQPVGSPLSLECTVEGTSNPNLYWYRQAAGRGLQLLFYSVGIGQISSEVPQNLSASRPQDRQFILSSKKLLLSDSGFYLCAWGSSGNTIYFGEGSWLTVV.

The chain couples TRBV5-6 to TRBJ2-5, with 9 nucleotides matching TRBD2. V was clipped by 4 bases and J by 4 bases; unmatched bases: 5. The CDR3 length is 14 residues. The germline gives CDR1 SGHDT, CDR2 YYEEEE. As DNA, the CDR3 is TGTGCCAGCAGCCCAATAGCGGGAGTAGAGACCCAGTACTTC. Translated, it gives CASSPIAGVETQYF.

This clone was counted a few times. This chain joins TRBV6-5 and TRBJ1-1; D is possibly TRBD1 (5 bases). V lost 5 bases and J lost 11, with 18 bases in between. The germline V gene encodes CDR1 MNHEY and CDR2 SVGAGI. This CDR3 spans 13 amino acids. CDR3 DNA: TGTGCCAGCAGTCCTCCGGGGGGAGGTAAGGCTTTCTTT. Amino acid sequence: CASSPPGGGKAFF.

The chain uses TRBV27 and TRBJ2-2; 9 bases match TRBD1. V gave up 4 bases and J gave up 0 bases; unmatched junction bases: 15. This CDR3 is 20 amino acids long. Germline V CDR1 and CDR2: MNHEY, SMNVEV (reference sequence). The CDR3 DNA is TGTGCCAGCAGTTGGACCGGGACAGGGCGTCCGGGCGCGAACACCGGGGAGCTGTTTTTT. It translates to CASSWTGTGRPGANTGELFF.

The CDR3: CASSFVGRGWKGTGELFF. The DNA of the CDR3 is TGTGCCAGCAGTTTTGTCGGCAGGGGATGGAAGGGCACCGGGGAGCTGTTTTTT. The J gene is TRBJ2-2, the V gene TRBV28; possible D gene TRBD1, 6 bases. The CDR3 is 18 residues long. V lost 3 bases and J 4 bases, leaving 21 bases between the germline ends. Germline values: CDR1 MDHEN, CDR2 SYDVKM.

This chain joins TRBV19 and TRBJ2-2; TRBD2 agrees at 8 bases. V lost 7 bases, J lost 4 bases, and 8 bases stayed unmatched. This CDR3 spans 15 amino acids. Germline V gives CDR1 LNHDA, CDR2 SQIVND (reference sequence). For the CDR3, the DNA is TGTGCCAGTAAGGAGACTAGCGATGTCACCGGGGAGCTGTTTTTT. Its translation is CASKETSDVTGELFF.

The rearrangement joins TRBV29-1 to TRBJ1-3; tentative D call: TRBD1 (5 bases). Germline-derived CDR1 and CDR2 are SQVTM and ANQGSEA. Trimming left V 7 bases short and J 1 base short, with 20 bases between. This CDR3 region has 16 residues. CDR3 nucleotide sequence: TGCAGCGCCCGCGGGGACTCATTTTTATCTGGAAACACCATATATTTT. The encoded protein is CSARGDSFLSGNTIYF.

This clone was found a few times. The chain recombines TRBV29-1 with TRBJ1-2; D is undetermined. With 4 bases removed from V and 6 bases from J, the gap between germline ends came to 12 bases. The germline gives CDR1 SQVTM, CDR2 ANQGSEA. The CDR3 is 12 amino acids. CDR3 residues: CSVGTTGDGYTF. CDR3 bases: TGCAGCGTTGGGACCACCGGGGATGGCTACACCTTC. Full variable domain (rest looked up from reference TRBV29-1 and TRBJ1-2): SAVISQKPSRDICQRGTSLTIQCQVDSQVTMMFWYRQQPGQSLTLIATANQGSEATYESGFVIDKFPISRPNLTFSTLTVSNMSPEDSSIYLCSVGTTGDGYTFGSGTRLTVV.

The V gene is TRBV5-1, the J gene TRBJ2-3, with a weak D call TRBD2 (6 bases). This CDR3 comprises 14 residues. Germline CDR1 SGHRS, CDR2 YFSETQ. Trimming pared 6 bases from V and 4 bases from J, leaving 15 bases between. The CDR3 DNA follows: TGCGCCAGCACGGTCGGGAGTGTGGCAGATACGCAGTATTTT. As protein: CASTVGSVADTQYF. Together with reference TRBV5-1 and TRBJ2-3, the CDR3 gives the full variable domain: KAGVTQTPRYLIKTRGQQVTLSCSPISGHRSVSWYQQTPGQGLQFLFEYFSETQRNKGNFPGRFSGRQFSNSRSEMNVSTLELGDSALYLCASTVGSVADTQYFGPGTRLTVL.

The CDR3 DNA reads as TGCAGTGATAGTGGGCCGAGCTCCTACAATGAGCAGTTCTTC. Amino acids: CSDSGPSSYNEQFF. This rearrangement joins TRBV29-1 to TRBJ2-1; D is unclear. The CDR3 has 14 residues. Germline V gene lookup returns CDR1 SQVTM and CDR2 ANQGSEA.

This clone was seen only a few times. V usage is TRBV23-1 and J usage is TRBJ1-5; a possible D gene is TRBD1 (6 bases). TRBV23-1 carries the ORF label, with uncertain function. Trimming stripped 0 bases from V and 0 bases from J, with 24 bases between. The CDR3 contains 21 residues. The CDR3 protein is CASSQSLGVWTAGNSNQPQHF. As DNA, the CDR3 is TGCGCCAGCAGTCAATCGCTGGGGGTATGGACAGCGGGAAATAGCAATCAGCCCCAGCATTTT.

The rearrangement uses TRBV18 and TRBJ2-5; 9 bases map to TRBD1. Germline loops: CDR1 KGHSH, CDR2 LQKENI. V lost 0 bases to trimming and J lost 2 bases; unmatched junction nucleotides: 1. The CDR3 contains 15 residues. The CDR3, as DNA: TGTGCCAGCTCACCACCAGGACAGGGGCAAGAGACCCAGTACTTC. The encoded protein is CASSPPGQGQETQYF.

V usage is TRBV5-1 and J usage is TRBJ2-5; tentative D call: TRBD1 (6 bases). Trimming removed 3 bases from V and 3 bases from J, with 12 bases in between. The CDR3 has 14 amino acids. Germline values: CDR1 SGHRS, CDR2 YFSETQ. The CDR3 reads CASSSQGTEETQYF. In nucleotides, the CDR3 is TGCGCCAGCAGCTCCCAGGGGACCGAAGAGACCCAGTACTTC.

The chain joins TRBV6-1 to TRBJ1-2, with 10 bases that match TRBD1. V was clipped by 6 bases and J by 4 bases; unmatched bases: 5. This CDR3 spans 14 amino acids. Per the germline V gene, CDR1 is MNHNS and CDR2 is SASEGT. The chain's CDR3 is CASRGTGVAYGYTF. The CDR3 DNA sequence: TGTGCCAGCAGGGGGACAGGGGTTGCCTATGGCTACACCTTC.

This clone has a handful of counts. CDR3 bases: TGTGCCAGCAGCTTACCATCCGGGACTACAGCCCACGAGCAGTACTTC. Protein sequence: CASSLPSGTTAHEQYF. The chain employs TRBV7-2 and TRBJ2-7, with 7 positions matching TRBD2. Per the germline V gene, CDR1 is SGHTA and CDR2 is FQGNSA. The CDR3 covers 16 residues. Trimming removed 2 bases from V and 5 bases from J; junction bases left unmatched: 12.